This T cell receptor (beta chain) derives from a study of response to subunit inactivated influenza vaccine. V trimming: 6 bases; J trimming: 2 bases; junction bases outside the gene matches: 5. Germline CDR1 SGHRS, CDR2 YFSETQ. The CDR3 has 14 residues. TCRdb processed the RT-PCR reads anew with MiXCR; each CDR3 protein has one entry. Among some 550,000 distinct CDR3 sequences listed, less than 25% were seen once. These sequences were also reported in another study, on T cells expressing NK-cell markers. In that study: Generation of TCR beta cDNA was performed by 5'RACE template switching incorporating UMIs. Sorted T-cell subsets CD3+CD56+NKG2C+, CD3+CD56+NKG2C- and CD3+CD56-NKG2C+ were TCR beta-sequenced. Several experiments added an anti-gamma-delta TCR antibody to sort only alpha-beta TCR T cells.

The receptor was derived from a man aged 50 to 59 who received an inactivated influenza vaccine. The sample consisted of CD4+ T cells sorted from PBMCs, taken roughly 12 days after vaccination. V gene TRBV5-1 combines with J gene TRBJ2-3; 8 bases align to TRBD2. The CDR3: CASNPGGPTDTQYF. As DNA, the CDR3 is TGCGCCAGCAATCCGGGAGGGCCCACAGATACGCAGTATTTT.